Listed here are 21 T cell receptor beta chains from one sample, sequenced in a study of T cell repertoires in cytomegalovirus infection. A single record per CDR3 protein comes from TCRdb applying MiXCR to the reads. The data hold about 680,000 distinct CDR3 sequences, with approximately 24% observed a single time. The sample was CD8+ T cells from PBMCs. These receptors came from a human donor in good health (CMV status not recorded). Some clones in this sample may be carry-over from other donors' samples.

The chain has TRBV19 and TRBJ1-4, with unresolved D. V was pared by 2 bases and J by 4 bases, with 11 bases between. Per germline, CDR1 LNHDA and CDR2 SQIVND (reference sequence). This CDR3 has 15 amino acids. Here the CDR3 DNA reads TGTGCCAGTAGTATAATTGGAGCTTATAATGAAAAACTGTTTTTT. Translated, it gives CASSIIGAYNEKLFF.

This clonotype was detected only a few times. J is TRBJ2-7 and V is TRBV12-3 or TRBV12-4; D is uncertain. This CDR3 spans 13 amino acids. V lost 2 bases to trimming and J lost 5 bases, with 10 bases between them. CDR3 sequence (DNA): TGTGCCAGCAGTTTAAAGGCAGTGGACGAGCAGTACTTC. It codes for CASSLKAVDEQYF.

This clonotype was recorded at least ten times. The chain joins TRBV7-9 to TRBJ1-2; D is perhaps TRBD1 (6 bases). CDR1 SEHNR and CDR2 FQNEAQ come from the germline V gene (reference sequence). The CDR3 loop spans 13 amino acids. Trimming removed 6 bases from V and 5 bases from J, with 13 bases in between. The CDR3 DNA is TGTGCCAGCAGTTCGGGACACAGTTATGGCTACACCTTC. Translation gives CASSSGHSYGYTF.

The table lists this clonotype with a count of one. CDR3 DNA: TGCAGCGTTGGAAGAGGTCTACAAGAGACCCAGTACTTC. As protein: CSVGRGLQETQYF. The chain couples TRBV29-1 to TRBJ2-5; D is unclear. CDR1 SQVTM and CDR2 ANQGSEA come from the germline V gene. Trimming removed 4 bases from V and 2 bases from J, with 11 bases in between. The CDR3 is 13 amino acids. Filled out from reference TRBV29-1 and TRBJ2-5, the complete variable domain reads SAVISQKPSRDICQRGTSLTIQCQVDSQVTMMFWYRQQPGQSLTLIATANQGSEATYESGFVIDKFPISRPNLTFSTLTVSNMSPEDSSIYLCSVGRGLQETQYFGPGTRLLVL.

Only a few counts were recorded for this clonotype. The chain carries TRBV29-1 and TRBJ1-1; tentative D call: TRBD1 (6 bases). Trimming stripped 7 bases from V and 7 bases from J, with 13 bases between. This CDR3 comprises 11 residues. Germline V gene lookup returns CDR1 SQVTM and CDR2 ANQGSEA. CDR3 amino acids: CSGGARNEAFF. CDR3 nucleotide sequence: TGCAGCGGGGGGGCGAGAAATGAAGCTTTCTTT.

The V gene is TRBV7-9, the J gene TRBJ2-7; no clear D. CDR3 length: 14 amino acids. Looked up from germline, CDR1 is SEHNR and CDR2 is FQNEAQ (reference sequence). V was pared by 5 bases and J by 3 bases, with 14 bases between. The CDR3 DNA follows: TGTGCCAGCAGCCAACCGCCCCGAAGCTACGAGCAGTACTTC. It translates to CASSQPPRSYEQYF.

The rearrangement joins TRBV28 to TRBJ2-1; D gene uncertain. Germline CDR1 reads MDHEN; CDR2 reads SYDVKM. This CDR3 is built from 11 residues. Trimming took off 8 bases at V and 8 bases at J, with 10 bases between the two ends. CDR3 amino acids: CASSEGHEQFF. CDR3 bases: TGTGCCAGCTCCGAAGGCCATGAGCAGTTCTTC.

The chain carries TRBV19 and TRBJ1-1; a possible D gene is TRBD1 (6 bases). V was shortened by 5 bases and J by 1 base, with 20 bases between the two germline ends. Per germline, CDR1 LNHDA and CDR2 SQIVND (reference sequence). There are 17 residues in the CDR3. CDR3 sequence (DNA): TGTGCCAGTAGTGGCCGGGGGGGGGCCGGAACGAACACTGAAGCTTTCTTT. Encoded protein: CASSGRGGAGTNTEAFF.

The chain couples TRBV11-3 to TRBJ1-1, with D possibly TRBD1 on 5 matching bases. The length of the CDR3 is 14 residues. Germline CDR1 and CDR2: SGHNT and YENEEA. V lost 5 bases and J 1 base, leaving 11 bases between the germline ends. CDR3 protein: CASSRGGGNTEAFF. The CDR3 nucleotides read TGTGCCAGCAGCCGCGGCGGGGGGAACACTGAAGCTTTCTTT.

This clonotype was counted at least ten times. This chain connects TRBV27 to TRBJ2-7, with D perhaps matching TRBD2 (5 bases). Germline CDR1 and CDR2: MNHEY and SMNVEV (reference sequence). V was pared by 6 bases and J by 0 bases, with 9 bases between. This CDR3 contains 13 residues. This CDR3 is CASSRGFSYEQYF. The CDR3 DNA reads as TGTGCCAGCAGCCGGGGTTTCTCCTACGAGCAGTACTTC.

This clonotype showed up many times. J is TRBJ2-1 and V is TRBV5-1; 7 positions match TRBD1. V was clipped by 4 bases and J by 4 bases; unmatched bases: 8. CDR3 length: 15 amino acids. Germline-derived CDR1 and CDR2 are SGHRS and YFSETQ. CDR3 DNA: TGCGCCAGCAGCGCCGGGGACAGTAAGTACAATGAGCAGTTCTTC. This translates into CASSAGDSKYNEQFF.

This clonotype occurred a few times. This sequence joins TRBV11-2 and TRBJ2-7; no clear D. The germline V gene has CDR1 SGHAT and CDR2 FQNNGV. CDR3 length equals 14 residues. Trimming took off 5 bases at V and 3 bases at J, with 14 bases between the two ends. CDR3: CASSPASRNYEQYV. The CDR3 region has the DNA TGTGCCAGCAGCCCGGCCTCGCGGAACTACGAGCAGTACGTC.

The chain combines TRBV28 with TRBJ1-5; D not certain. With 2 bases removed from V and 0 bases from J, the gap between germline ends came to 8 bases. Germline V gene sequence: CDR1 MDHEN, CDR2 SYDVKM. The CDR3 has 15 amino acids. CDR3 amino acids: CASSLTSYSNQPQHF. The CDR3 nucleotides are TGTGCCAGCAGTTTAACGAGTTATAGCAATCAGCCCCAGCATTTT.

As to this clonotype: This may be a read error, as it is one base from a much larger clone. The chain is built from TRBV7-2 and TRBJ1-4; the D gene is possibly TRBD1 (6 bases). Germline V gene lookup returns CDR1 SGHTA and CDR2 FQGNSA. CDR3 size: 18 residues. The CDR3 protein is CVSSTYRETATTNEKLFF. The CDR3 DNA follows: TGTGTCAGCAGCACTTACAGGGAAACAGCTACAACTAATGAAAAACTGTTTTTT.

V usage is TRBV6-2 or TRBV6-3 and J usage is TRBJ2-1, with 9 bases matching TRBD2. CDR1 is MNHEY, CDR2 SVGEGT, per germline. V dropped 0 bases and J dropped 4; count of bases not matched to a gene: 4. This CDR3 has 16 residues. The CDR3 loop reads CASSYSERGVYNEQFF. In DNA form, the CDR3 reads TGTGCCAGCAGTTACTCGGAGCGGGGGGTTTACAATGAGCAGTTCTTC.

The table lists this clonotype with a few counts. This chain uses TRBV29-1 with TRBJ2-1; weak D call: TRBD2 (7 bases). CDR3 length: 16 amino acids. CDR1 and CDR2 from the germline V gene are SQVTM and ANQGSEA. The ends were cut back, 1 base at V and 6 bases at J, with 19 bases in the middle. The CDR3 sequence is CSVEGGGLDPFNEQFF. The DNA for the CDR3 is TGCAGCGTTGAAGGCGGGGGCCTGGACCCCTTCAATGAGCAGTTCTTC.

This clonotype was observed a few times. The V gene is TRBV7-9, the J gene TRBJ2-7; D remains unclear. V lost 8 bases to trimming and J lost 1 base, with 9 bases between them. CDR3 length equals 12 residues. Germline V CDR1 and CDR2: SEHNR, FQNEAQ (reference sequence). The DNA of the CDR3 is TGTGCCAGCGGGATCGCGTCCTACGAGCAGTACTTC. Translation gives CASGIASYEQYF.

This clonotype was seen a few times. The chain has TRBV4-2 and TRBJ2-1, with 13 bases that match TRBD2. Trimming cost V 4 bases and J 8 bases; bases outside gene matches: 8. The CDR3 is 16 amino acids. Germline lookup yields CDR1 LGHNA and CDR2 YNFKEQ. The CDR3 loop is CASSRSTSGGAYEQFF. As DNA, the CDR3 is TGTGCCAGCAGCCGATCAACTAGCGGGGGGGCCTATGAGCAGTTCTTC.

This clonotype was seen many times. The genes are TRBV11-1 and TRBJ2-1; D remains unclear. The CDR3 is 11 amino acids. Germline CDR1 reads SGHAT; CDR2 reads FQDESV (reference sequence). The V gene lost 8 bases and the J gene lost 4 bases, with 6 bases spanning the gap. The CDR3: CASEQYNEQFF. DNA for the CDR3: TGTGCCAGCGAACAGTACAATGAGCAGTTCTTC. Complete variable domain (other parts from reference TRBV11-1 and TRBJ2-1): EAEVAQSPRYKITEKSQAVAFWCDPISGHATLYWYRQILGQGPELLVQFQDESVVDDSQLPKDRFSAERLKGVDSTLKIQPAELGDSAMYLCASEQYNEQFFGPGTRLTVL.

This clonotype appeared a few times. The rearrangement uses TRBV20-1 and TRBJ2-6, with 7 bases that match TRBD2. Germline values: CDR1 DFQATT, CDR2 SNEGSKA (reference sequence). Trimming cost V 6 bases and J 8 bases; bases outside gene matches: 7. The CDR3 runs to 13 residues. DNA for the CDR3: TGCAGTGCCTGGGGGGGTGTAACCAACGTCCTGACTTTC. It is translated as CSAWGGVTNVLTF.

This clonotype was recorded at least ten times. J is TRBJ2-3 and V is TRBV6-2 or TRBV6-3, with 14 bases matching TRBD2. CDR1 is MNHEY, CDR2 SVGEGT, per germline. CDR3 size: 19 residues. The V and J ends lost 2 bases and 6 bases, in that order; junction bases with no gene match: 13. Here the CDR3 DNA reads TGTGCCAGCAGTTACACCGGGACTAGCGGGGGCCCCGAAGCGGATACGCAGTATTTT. This translates into CASSYTGTSGGPEADTQYF.